This entry describes one T cell receptor (beta chain). Its specificity is not known. V dropped 2 bases and J dropped 2 bases, with 8 bases sitting between them. The CDR3 has 14 amino acids. Germline CDR1 SGHTA, CDR2 FQGTGA. Assay used: immunoSEQ multiplex PCR; TCRdb lists only in-frame clones, some missing. The sample includes approximately 30,000 clones, around 95% of them seen just once. The source of the sample is a study of T cell clonotyping in hematopoietic cell transplantation. Study-level findings and limits: CD4 and CD8 repertoire contributions could not be separated without sorting. Graft donor and pretransplant recipient Inverse Simpson Index values predicted broader posttransplant TCR diversity. At the given depth, recipient repertoires were over 97% de novo clonotypes. Recipient TCR diversity dropped after transplant; expanded clonotypes rose from day 30 to 180.

This sequence was found in a man aged 45-65 years in good health. Some clones in this sample may be carry-over from other donors' samples. What was sequenced was peripheral blood mononuclear cells. The chain joins TRBV7-3 to TRBJ2-3; D not resolved. CDR3 sequence: CASSLASHTDTQYF. CDR3 nucleotide sequence: TGTGCCAGCAGCTTAGCCAGCCACACAGATACGCAGTATTTT.